The 8 T cell receptor beta chains given below trace back to one sample, sequenced in a study of Tregs in tolerant kidney transplant recipients. Mixed chimerism was transient after nonmyeloablative marrow transplants from related graft donors. Using immunoSEQ multiplex PCR, the repertoire was profiled, and TCRdb retains in-frame clones only, with some absent. In all, the sample yields nearly 15,000 clones. The sequencing used CD4+ T cells from blood (PBMCs), collected 12 months after the transplant. These receptors were collected from a human patient who received a combined kidney and bone marrow transplant. Some T cells may be transferred from the graft donor.

Comments on this clone: The CDR3 goes on 3 residues after the read ends, and that part is filled in from the germline J gene. V gene TRBV5-5 combines with J gene TRBJ1-6; a possible D gene is TRBD1 (5 bases). The CDR3 extends over 12 amino acids. Germline V gene lookup returns CDR1 SGHKS and CDR2 YYEKEE (reference sequence). The CDR3 loop is CASSTGALPLHF. The DNA read from the CDR3 is TGTGCCAGCAGTACTGGGGCTCTTCCC.

Points on this clone: From the germline J gene comes the end of the CDR3, since the read stops 3 residues before it. The rearrangement joins TRBV20-1 to TRBJ1-2; tentatively, D is TRBD1 (6 bases). CDR3 length: 9 amino acids. Germline V gives CDR1 DFQATT, CDR2 SNEGSKA (reference sequence). CDR3 sequence reads: CSAQGGYTF. The part of the CDR3 DNA that was read is TGCAGTGCACAGGGAGGC.

Note on this clone: Read sequence stops 3 residues before the CDR3 end, and the germline J gene provides the missing end. The chain is built from TRBV7-8 and TRBJ2-2; no firm D call. V was trimmed by 7 bases and J by 1 base, leaving 10 bases between them. The CDR3 runs to 14 residues. Per germline, CDR1 SGHVS and CDR2 FQNEAQ. Partial CDR3 DNA: TGTGCCAGCAAGTACCGCGAGAACACCGGGGAG. Translation: CASKYRENTGE. The complete CDR3 sequence is CASKYRENTGELFF.

A remark on this clone: The read terminates 3 residues before the CDR3 end, so the remaining end is supplied by the germline J gene. Other DNA sequences in the same sample also yield this CDR3. The chain uses TRBV20-1 and TRBJ2-3; TRBD2 might be the D (6 bases). This CDR3 contains 13 residues. V was clipped by 4 bases and J by 0 bases, with 8 bases between them. CDR1 and CDR2 (germline): DFQATT, SNEGSKA (reference sequence). The CDR3 protein is CSAKGLSTDTQYF. The CDR3 bases that were read are TGCAGTGCTAAGGGACTCAGCACAGATACG.

Details on this clone: The CDR3 end falls 3 residues outside the read, so it is completed with the germline J gene. V and J are TRBV5-1 and TRBJ2-5; D is unclear. The CDR3 spans 13 residues. Germline V gene data show CDR1 as SGHRS and CDR2 as YFSETQ. The V end lost 2 bases, the J end lost 5 bases, and 10 bases lay between the germline ends. The CDR3 protein is CASSFGSKETQYF. CDR3 DNA (partial): TGCGCCAGCAGCTTCGGGTCCAAGGAGACC.

Remarks on this clone: The read ends 3 residues early relative to the CDR3; the germline J gene fills the gap. V usage is TRBV20-1 and J usage is TRBJ2-7, with D possibly being TRBD2 (5 bases). The CDR3 is 16 residues long. Per the germline V gene, CDR1 is DFQATT and CDR2 is SNEGSKA (reference sequence). V lost 1 base to trimming and J lost 0 bases, with 16 bases between them. CDR3 bases read: TGCAGTGCTAGAGCCCCCAGCGGATTTGGCTCCTACGAG. Translation gives CSARAPSGFGSYE. The complete CDR3 reads CSARAPSGFGSYEQYF.

For this clone: The sequenced fragment ends 3 residues before the CDR3 boundary, so the rest is inferred from the germline J gene. The gene calls are TRBV7-3 and TRBJ1-6, with no clear D. Germline V gene sequence: CDR1 SGHTA, CDR2 FQGTGA. The CDR3 covers 14 residues. Trimming took 2 bases from V and 5 from J, leaving 7 bases between them. Partial CDR3 DNA: TGTGCCAGCAGCTTAGGCGGGGATAATTCACCC. Protein sequence: CASSLGGDNSP. The full CDR3 is CASSLGGDNSPLHF.

About this clone itself: One end of the junction does not line up with germline, which may come from a read error. The read finishes 3 residues shy of the CDR3 end, and the germline J gene is used to complete it. The rearrangement links TRBV6-2 or TRBV6-3 to TRBJ2-3; 7 bases agree with TRBD2. CDR1 and CDR2 from the germline V gene are MNHEY and SVGEGT. The CDR3 covers 17 residues. The CDR3 region is CTSSYPSRGRNSDTQYF. The sequenced part of the CDR3 DNA is TGTACCAGCAGTTACCCTAGCCGCGGGAGAAACTCAGATACG.